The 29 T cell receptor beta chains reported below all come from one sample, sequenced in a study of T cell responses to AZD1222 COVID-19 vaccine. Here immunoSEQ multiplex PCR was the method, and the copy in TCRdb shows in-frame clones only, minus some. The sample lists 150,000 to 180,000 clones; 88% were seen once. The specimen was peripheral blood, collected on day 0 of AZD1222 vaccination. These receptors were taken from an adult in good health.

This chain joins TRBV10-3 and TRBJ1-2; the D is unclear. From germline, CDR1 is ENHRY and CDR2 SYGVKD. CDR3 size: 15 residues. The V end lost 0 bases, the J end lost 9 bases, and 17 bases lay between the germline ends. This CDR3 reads CAISESMDPDGRYTF. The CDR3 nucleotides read TGTGCCATCAGTGAGTCGATGGATCCGGATGGTCGCTACACCTTC.

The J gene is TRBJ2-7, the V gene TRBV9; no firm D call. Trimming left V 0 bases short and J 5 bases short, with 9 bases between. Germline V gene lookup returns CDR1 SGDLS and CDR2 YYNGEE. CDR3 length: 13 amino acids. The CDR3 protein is CASSVGVTHEQYF. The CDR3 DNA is TGTGCCAGCAGCGTAGGAGTTACCCACGAGCAGTACTTC.

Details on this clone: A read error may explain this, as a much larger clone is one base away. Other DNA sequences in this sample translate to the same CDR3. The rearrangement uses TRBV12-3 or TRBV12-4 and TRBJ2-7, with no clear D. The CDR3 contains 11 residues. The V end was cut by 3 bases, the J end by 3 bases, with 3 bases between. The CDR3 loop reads CASSLGYEQYF. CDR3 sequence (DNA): TGTGCCAGCAGTTTGGGCTACGAGCAGTACTTC.

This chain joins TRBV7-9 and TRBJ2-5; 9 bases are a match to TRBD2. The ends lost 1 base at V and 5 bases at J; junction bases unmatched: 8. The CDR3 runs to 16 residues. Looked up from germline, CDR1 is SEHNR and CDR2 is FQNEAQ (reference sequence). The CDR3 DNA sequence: TGTGCCAGCAGCTTAGTGGCTAGCGGGGTTGGGGAGACCCAGTACTTC. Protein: CASSLVASGVGETQYF.

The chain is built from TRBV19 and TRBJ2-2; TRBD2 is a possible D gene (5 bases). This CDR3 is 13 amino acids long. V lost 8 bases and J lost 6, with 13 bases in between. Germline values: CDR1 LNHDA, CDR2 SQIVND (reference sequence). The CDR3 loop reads CASREASPGELFF. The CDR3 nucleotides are TGTGCCAGTCGTGAGGCTAGCCCCGGGGAGCTGTTTTTT.

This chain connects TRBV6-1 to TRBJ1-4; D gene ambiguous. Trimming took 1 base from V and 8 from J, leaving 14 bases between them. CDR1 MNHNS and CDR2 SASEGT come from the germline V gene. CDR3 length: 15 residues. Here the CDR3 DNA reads TGTGCCAGCAGTGAAGATCAGTGGCTTTGGGAAAAACTGTTTTTT. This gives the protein CASSEDQWLWEKLFF.

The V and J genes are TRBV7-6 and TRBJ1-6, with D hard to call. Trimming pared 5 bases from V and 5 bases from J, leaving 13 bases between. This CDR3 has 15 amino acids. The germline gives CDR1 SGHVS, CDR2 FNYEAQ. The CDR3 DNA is TGTGCCAGCAGCCTCGGGGTGGAAGATAATTCACCCCTCCACTTT. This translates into CASSLGVEDNSPLHF.

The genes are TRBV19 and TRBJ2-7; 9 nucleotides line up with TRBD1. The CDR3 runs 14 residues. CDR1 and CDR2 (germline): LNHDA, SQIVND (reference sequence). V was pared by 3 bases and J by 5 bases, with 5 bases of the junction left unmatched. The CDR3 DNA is TGTGCCAGTAGTATCCGGACAGGGGACCACGAGCAGTACTTC. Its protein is CASSIRTGDHEQYF.

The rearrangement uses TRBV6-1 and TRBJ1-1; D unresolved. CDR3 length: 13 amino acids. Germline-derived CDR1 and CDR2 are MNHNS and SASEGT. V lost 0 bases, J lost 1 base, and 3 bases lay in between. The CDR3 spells CASSEAGNTEAFF. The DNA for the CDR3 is TGTGCCAGCAGTGAAGCGGGGAACACTGAAGCTTTCTTT.

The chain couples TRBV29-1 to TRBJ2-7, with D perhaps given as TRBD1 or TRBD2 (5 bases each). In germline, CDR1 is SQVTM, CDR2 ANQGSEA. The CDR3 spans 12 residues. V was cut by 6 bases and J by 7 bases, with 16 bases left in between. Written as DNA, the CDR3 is TGCAGCGTCGGGGCCGCCGGTTATGAGCAGTACTTC. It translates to CSVGAAGYEQYF.

The DNA of the CDR3 is TGCGCCAGCAGCTTGGGAAGGGGGAACTATGGCTACACCTTC. Protein sequence: CASSLGRGNYGYTF. V gene TRBV5-1 combines with J gene TRBJ1-2; D perhaps matches TRBD1 (6 bases). Trimming took off 0 bases at V and 2 bases at J, with 8 bases between the two ends. This CDR3 has 14 residues. Germline V gene data show CDR1 as SGHRS and CDR2 as YFSETQ.

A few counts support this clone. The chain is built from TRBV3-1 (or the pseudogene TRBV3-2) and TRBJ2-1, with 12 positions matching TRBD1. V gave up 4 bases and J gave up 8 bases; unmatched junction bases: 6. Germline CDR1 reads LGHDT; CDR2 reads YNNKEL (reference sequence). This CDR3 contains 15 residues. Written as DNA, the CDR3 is TGTGCCAGCAGCCCCCGGGACAGGGGGCGTCATGAGCAGTTCTTC. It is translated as CASSPRDRGRHEQFF.

The CDR3, as DNA: TGCAGTGCTAGTCTTCAGAACACTGAAGCTTTCTTT. Translated: CSASLQNTEAFF. The chain employs TRBV20-1 and TRBJ1-1; D unresolved. V lost 3 bases to trimming and J lost 1 base, with 6 bases between them. This CDR3 is built from 12 residues. In germline, CDR1 is DFQATT, CDR2 SNEGSKA (reference sequence).

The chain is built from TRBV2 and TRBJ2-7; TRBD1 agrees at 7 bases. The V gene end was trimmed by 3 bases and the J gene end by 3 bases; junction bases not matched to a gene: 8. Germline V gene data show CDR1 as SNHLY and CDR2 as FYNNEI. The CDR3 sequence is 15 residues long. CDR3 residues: CASSDRQGRRYEQYF. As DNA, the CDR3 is TGTGCCAGCAGTGATAGACAGGGTCGTCGCTACGAGCAGTACTTC.

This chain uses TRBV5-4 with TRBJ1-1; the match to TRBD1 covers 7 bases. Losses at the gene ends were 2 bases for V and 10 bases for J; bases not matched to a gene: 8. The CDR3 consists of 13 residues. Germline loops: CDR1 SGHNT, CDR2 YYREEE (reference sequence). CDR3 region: CASSFPTGEVAFF. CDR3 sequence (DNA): TGTGCCAGCAGCTTTCCTACAGGGGAAGTAGCTTTCTTT.

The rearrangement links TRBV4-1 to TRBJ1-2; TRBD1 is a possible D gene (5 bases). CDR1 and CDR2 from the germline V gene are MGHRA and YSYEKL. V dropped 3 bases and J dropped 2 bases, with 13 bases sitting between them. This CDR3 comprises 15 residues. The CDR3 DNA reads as TGCGCCAGCAGCCATCCGGTCGGGGGGAACTATGGCTACACCTTC. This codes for CASSHPVGGNYGYTF.

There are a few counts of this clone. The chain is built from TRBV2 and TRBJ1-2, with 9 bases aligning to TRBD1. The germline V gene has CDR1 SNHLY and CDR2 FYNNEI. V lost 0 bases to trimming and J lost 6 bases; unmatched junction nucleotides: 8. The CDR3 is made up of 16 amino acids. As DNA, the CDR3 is TGTGCCAGCAGTGAAGCGCTTCGGGACAGGGTTCATGGCTACACCTTC. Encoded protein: CASSEALRDRVHGYTF.

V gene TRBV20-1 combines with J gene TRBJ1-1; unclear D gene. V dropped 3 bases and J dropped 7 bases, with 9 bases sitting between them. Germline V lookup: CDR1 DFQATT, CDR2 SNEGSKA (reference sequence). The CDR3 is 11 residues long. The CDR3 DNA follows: TGCAGTGCTAGTGACGTAAATGAAGCTTTCTTT. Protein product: CSASDVNEAFF.

This chain's CDR3 is CASSYGGTGNQPQHF. The DNA for the CDR3 is TGTGCCAGCAGTTATGGAGGGACAGGGAATCAGCCCCAGCATTTT. The chain carries TRBV6-5 and TRBJ1-5, with 9 bases that match TRBD1. Germline trimming cut 3 bases from V and 4 bases from J; bases unmatched to any gene: 4. CDR3 length equals 15 residues. From germline, CDR1 is MNHEY and CDR2 SVGAGI.

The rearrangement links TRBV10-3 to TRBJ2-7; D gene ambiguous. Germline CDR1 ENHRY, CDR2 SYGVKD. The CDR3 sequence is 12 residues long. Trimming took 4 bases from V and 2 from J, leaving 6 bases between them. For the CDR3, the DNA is TGTGCCATCAGTGCGATGACCTACGAGCAGTACTTC. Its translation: CAISAMTYEQYF.

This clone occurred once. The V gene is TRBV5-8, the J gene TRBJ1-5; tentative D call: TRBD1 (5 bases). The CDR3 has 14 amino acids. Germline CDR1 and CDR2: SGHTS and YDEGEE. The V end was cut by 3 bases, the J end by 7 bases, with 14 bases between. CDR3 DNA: TGTGCCAGCAGCTCTCAGGGAATATACCAGCCCCAGCATTTT. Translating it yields CASSSQGIYQPQHF.

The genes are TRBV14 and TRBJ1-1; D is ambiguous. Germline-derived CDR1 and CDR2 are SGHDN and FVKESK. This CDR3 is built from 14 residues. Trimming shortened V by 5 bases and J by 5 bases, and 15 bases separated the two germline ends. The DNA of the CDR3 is TGTGCCAGCAGCAGGGTAGGGCGTGAGACTGAAGCTTTCTTT. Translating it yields CASSRVGRETEAFF.

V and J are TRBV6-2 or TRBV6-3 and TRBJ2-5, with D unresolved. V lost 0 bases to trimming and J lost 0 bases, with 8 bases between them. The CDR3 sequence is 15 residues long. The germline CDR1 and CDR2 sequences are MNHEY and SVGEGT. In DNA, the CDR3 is TGTGCCAGCAGTTACTCGAGTACAGACCAAGAGACCCAGTACTTC. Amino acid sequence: CASSYSSTDQETQYF.

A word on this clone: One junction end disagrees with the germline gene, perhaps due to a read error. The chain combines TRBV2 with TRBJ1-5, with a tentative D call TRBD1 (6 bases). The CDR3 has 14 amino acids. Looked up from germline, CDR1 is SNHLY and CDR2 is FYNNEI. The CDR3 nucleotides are TGTGCCAGCAGCGAAGGACAGCTGGATCAGCCCCAGCATTTT. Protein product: CASSEGQLDQPQHF.

CDR3 protein: CASSLRTRREKLFF. The CDR3 region has the DNA TGTGCCAGCAGTTTAAGGACCCGGCGGGAAAAACTGTTTTTT. The rearrangement joins TRBV28 to TRBJ1-4, with D unresolved. The length of the CDR3 is 14 residues. The V gene lost 2 bases and the J gene lost 8 bases, with 12 bases spanning the gap. Germline CDR1 is MDHEN and CDR2 is SYDVKM.

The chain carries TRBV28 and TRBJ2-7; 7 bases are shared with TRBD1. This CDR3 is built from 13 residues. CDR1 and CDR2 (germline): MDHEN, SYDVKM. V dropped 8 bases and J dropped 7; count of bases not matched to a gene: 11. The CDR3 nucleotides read TGTGCCAGCCGGGACAGTCACATAGGGGAGCAGTACTTC. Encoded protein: CASRDSHIGEQYF.

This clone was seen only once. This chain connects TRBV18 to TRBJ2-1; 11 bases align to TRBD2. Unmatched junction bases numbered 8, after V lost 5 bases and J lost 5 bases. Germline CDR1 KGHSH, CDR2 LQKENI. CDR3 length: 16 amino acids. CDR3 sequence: CASSSTGTSGNNEQFF. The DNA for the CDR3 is TGTGCCAGCTCATCTACCGGGACTAGCGGAAACAATGAGCAGTTCTTC.

In DNA, the CDR3 is TGTGCCAGCACCCTCCCGGGACAGAAGAACACCGGGGAGCTGTTTTTT. Protein sequence: CASTLPGQKNTGELFF. This chain joins TRBV21-1 and TRBJ2-2; the table's TRBD1 call for D was not verified on the DNA. TRBV21-1 corresponds to a pseudogene. The CDR3 runs 16 residues.

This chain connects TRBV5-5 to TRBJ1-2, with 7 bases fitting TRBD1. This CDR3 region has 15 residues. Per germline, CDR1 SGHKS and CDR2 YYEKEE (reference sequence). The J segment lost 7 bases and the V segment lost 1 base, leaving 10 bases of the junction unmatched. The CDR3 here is CASSLYIGGLVGYTF. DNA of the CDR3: TGTGCCAGCAGCTTGTATATAGGGGGCCTTGTTGGCTACACCTTC. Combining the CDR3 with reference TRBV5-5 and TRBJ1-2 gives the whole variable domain DAGVTQSPTHLIKTRGQQVTLRCSPISGHKSVSWYQQVLGQGPQFIFQYYEKEERGRGNFPDRFSARQFPNYSSELNVNALLLGDSALYLCASSLYIGGLVGYTFGSGTRLTVV.